These T cell receptor beta chains were read from a single sample in a study of blood T cell repertoires in COVID-19. The table came from immunoSEQ multiplex PCR; TCRdb's copy has only in-frame clones and leaves some out. The table includes over 30,000 clones, 80% detected once. Sequencing used peripheral blood. The receptors come from a man at least 80 years old with active or convalescent COVID-19. Each CDR3 is given with its conserved first and last residue. Fields, in order: J gene, clone size, D gene, V gene, CDR3 protein, CDR3 DNA. D genes are given only for firm matches. Clone size is given for some rows only: seen once, a few or many times, or a class if the clone is expanded.

TRBJ1-1 | . | . | TRBV6-5 | CASRQGMNTEAFF | TGTGCCAGCAGGCAGGGGATGAACACTGAAGCTTTCTTT
TRBJ2-3 | . | TRBD2 | TRBV6-2/TRBV6-3 | CASSYSVLAEHSTDTQYF | TGTGCCAGCAGTTACTCAGTCCTAGCGGAACATAGCACAGATACGCAGTATTTT
TRBJ2-7 | few | . | TRBV21-1 | CASIIPSSGRGQDEQYF | TGTGCCAGCATCATCCCGTCTAGCGGGAGAGGTCAGGACGAGCAGTACTTC
TRBJ2-1 | . | TRBD1 | TRBV7-3 | CASSTDRGRNEQFF | TGTGCCAGCAGCACGGACAGGGGGAGAAATGAGCAGTTCTTC
TRBJ2-3 | . | TRBD2 | TRBV19 | CASSVGTSGGHTQYF | TGTGCCAGTAGTGTCGGGACTAGCGGGGGCCATACGCAGTATTTT
TRBJ1-1 | . | TRBD1 | TRBV11-2 | CASSSPRQGTEAFF | TGTGCCAGCAGCTCGCCTAGACAGGGCACTGAAGCTTTCTTT
TRBJ1-6 | . | . | TRBV4-3 | CASSQDFLQGSPLHF | TGCGCCAGCAGCCAAGACTTTTTACAGGGTTCACCCCTCCACTTT
TRBJ1-5 | once | . | TRBV4-2 | CASSQGATEGSQPQHF | TGTGCCAGCAGCCAAGGTGCCACAGAAGGTAGTCAGCCCCAGCATTTT
TRBJ2-7 | once | TRBD1 | TRBV7-2 | CASSYKQGALVISYEQYF | TGTGCCAGCAGCTACAAACAGGGGGCCCTAGTCATATCCTACGAGCAGTACTTC
TRBJ2-5 | few | . | TRBV19 | CASSTGQGRETQYF | TGTGCCAGTAGTACGGGGCAGGGGCGCGAGACCCAGTACTTC
TRBJ1-1 | . | . | TRBV27 | CASSLLGQINTEAFF | TGTGCCAGCAGTTTATTGGGACAAATAAACACTGAAGCTTTCTTT
TRBJ2-5 | few | TRBD2 | TRBV7-9 | CASSLSGTQETQYF | TGTGCCAGCAGCTTGAGCGGGACGCAAGAGACCCAGTACTTC
TRBJ1-5 | . | . | TRBV28 | CASSSPGDRGGQPQHF | TGTGCCAGCAGTTCACCAGGAGATCGGGGTGGTCAGCCCCAGCATTTT
TRBJ2-5 | . | . | TRBV14 | CASSQDPSWETQYF | TGTGCCAGCAGCCAAGACCCTAGCTGGGAGACCCAGTACTTC
TRBJ1-2 | . | . | TRBV2 | CASSVEAKYYGYTF | TGTGCCAGCAGTGTTGAGGCCAAGTACTATGGCTACACCTTC
TRBJ2-1 | . | . | TRBV7-9 | CASSLRGSSYNEQFF | TGTGCCAGCAGCTTAAGGGGTAGCTCCTACAATGAGCAGTTCTTC
TRBJ2-1 | . | TRBD2 | TRBV6-5 | CASSYKASGSIYEQFF | TGTGCCAGCAGTTACAAAGCTAGCGGGAGTATATATGAGCAGTTCTTC
TRBJ2-1 | . | . | TRBV7-9 | CASSFVSMNEQFF | TGTGCCAGCAGCTTTGTTAGCATGAATGAGCAGTTCTTC
TRBJ2-5 | . | TRBD2 | TRBV6-5 | CASSYLSGTQETQYF | TGTGCCAGCAGTTACCTTAGCGGGACCCAAGAGACCCAGTACTTC
TRBJ1-2 | . | TRBD1 | TRBV23-1 | CASRYKDRVGYTF | TGCGCCAGCAGGTACAAAGACAGGGTTGGCTACACCTTC
TRBJ1-6 | . | . | TRBV18 | CASSPIRGLDSPLHF | TGTGCCAGCTCACCTATCAGGGGCTTGGATTCACCCCTCCACTTT
TRBJ1-2 | . | . | TRBV18 | CASSPKAGYGYTF | TGTGCCAGCTCACCAAAAGCGGGTTATGGCTACACCTTC
TRBJ2-2 | . | TRBD1 | TRBV11-3 | CASSRPPGTGGAGELFF | TGTGCCAGCAGTCGTCCCCCCGGGACAGGGGGAGCCGGGGAGCTGTTTTTT
TRBJ2-7 | . | TRBD1 | TRBV5-6 | CASSLGGTGDEQYF | TGTGCCAGCAGCTTGGGCGGGACAGGGGATGAGCAGTACTTC